This T cell receptor (beta chain) was documented in a study of Graves' ophthalmopathy and Graves' hyperthyroidism. The sequenced template was RNA, covering the TCR beta CDR3 region. HTBI-primed first-round RT-PCR preceded second-round multiplex PCR. One entry per CDR3 protein, called by TCRdb with MiXCR from the multiplex PCR reads. This table has hundreds of thousands of distinct CDR3 sequences, 20% to 25% appearing once. The CDR3 spans 13 residues. The germline V gene encodes CDR1 SEHNR and CDR2 FQNEAQ (reference sequence). Trimming at V came to 7 bases and at J to 7 bases, leaving 8 bases not matched to a gene. This clonotype came up many times.

Sequenced sample: peripheral blood. This clonotype was sampled from a woman in her late teens or twenties with stable Graves' hyperthyroidism. Some clones in this sample may be carry-over from other donors' samples. The rearrangement joins TRBV7-9 to TRBJ1-2; TRBD1 agrees at 8 bases. CDR3 sequence reads: CASNRRQGPGYTF. DNA of the CDR3: TGTGCCAGCAACCGTCGACAGGGGCCTGGCTACACCTTC.